The 5 T cell receptor beta chains below all came from one sample that was sequenced in a study of blood T cell repertoires in COVID-19. Profiled with immunoSEQ multiplex PCR; TCRdb holds only in-frame clones, not every one. The table shows 400,000 to 500,000 clones, with 86% occurring only once. Sequencing input: peripheral blood. The receptors originated from a woman aged 30 to 39 with active or convalescent COVID-19.

The J gene is TRBJ1-2, the V gene TRBV12-3 or TRBV12-4, with D possibly being TRBD1 (6 bases). Trimming pared 6 bases from V and 7 bases from J, leaving 15 bases between. The CDR3 loop spans 13 amino acids. The CDR3 here is CASRDTGSFGYTF. In DNA, the CDR3 is TGTGCCAGCAGAGACACAGGGTCCTTTGGCTACACCTTC.

V gene TRBV5-5 combines with J gene TRBJ2-7; 13 bases agree with TRBD2. The CDR3 runs 18 residues. Germline lookup yields CDR1 SGHKS and CDR2 YYEKEE (reference sequence). The V gene end was trimmed by 4 bases and the J gene end by 0 bases; junction bases not matched to a gene: 10. The CDR3 bases are TGTGCCAGCAGCATCGCCGCGGGACTAGCGGGGAGCTCCTACGAGCAGTACTTC. This translates into CASSIAAGLAGSSYEQYF.

This chain links TRBV6-2 or TRBV6-3 with TRBJ2-3; tentatively, D is TRBD2 (6 bases). V was cut by 4 bases and J by 2 bases, with 13 bases left in between. This CDR3 contains 15 residues. CDR1 is MNHEY and CDR2 is SVGEGT in the germline V gene. CDR3 coding DNA: TGTGCCAGCAGTTGGACTAACAGGCCCACAGATACGCAGTATTTT. This translates into CASSWTNRPTDTQYF.

V gene TRBV7-6 combines with J gene TRBJ1-3, with 7 bases fitting TRBD1. Germline loops: CDR1 SGHVS, CDR2 FNYEAQ. The J segment lost 2 bases and the V segment lost 5 bases, leaving 9 bases of the junction unmatched. This CDR3 contains 16 residues. The CDR3 DNA reads TGTGCCAGCAGCACCCTGACAGGGAACCCTGGAAACACCATATATTTT. Its protein product is CASSTLTGNPGNTIYF.

Written as DNA, the CDR3 is TGTGCCAGCAGCTTAGACAATAACTATGGCTACACCTTC. Its protein product is CASSLDNNYGYTF. The J gene is TRBJ1-2, the V gene TRBV7-8; D uncertain. V was cut by 1 base and J by 1 base, with 4 bases left in between. Germline CDR1 SGHVS, CDR2 FQNEAQ. This CDR3 has 13 amino acids.